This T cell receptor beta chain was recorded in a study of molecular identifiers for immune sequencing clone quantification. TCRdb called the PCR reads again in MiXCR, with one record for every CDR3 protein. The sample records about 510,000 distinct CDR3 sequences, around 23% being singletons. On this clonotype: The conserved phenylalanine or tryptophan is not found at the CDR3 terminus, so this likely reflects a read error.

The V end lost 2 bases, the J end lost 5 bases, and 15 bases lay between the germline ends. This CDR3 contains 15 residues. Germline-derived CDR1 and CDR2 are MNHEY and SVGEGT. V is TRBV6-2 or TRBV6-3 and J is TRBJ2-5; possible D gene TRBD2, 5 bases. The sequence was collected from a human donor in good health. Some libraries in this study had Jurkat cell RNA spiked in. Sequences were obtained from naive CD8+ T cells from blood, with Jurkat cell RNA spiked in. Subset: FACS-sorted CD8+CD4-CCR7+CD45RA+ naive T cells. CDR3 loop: CASSYVMSGLETQYY. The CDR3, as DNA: TGTGCCAGCAGTTACGTTATGTCGGGGTTGGAGACCCAGTACTAC.